What follows are 6 T cell receptor beta chains derived from one specimen sequenced in a study of T cell responses to AZD1222 COVID-19 vaccine. The table came from immunoSEQ multiplex PCR; TCRdb's copy has only in-frame clones and leaves some out. Of 95,000 to 130,000 clones listed, around 85% are singletons. The sample in question was peripheral blood, obtained on day 0 of MenACWY control vaccination. Receptors were obtained from an adult in good health.

The V gene is TRBV9, the J gene TRBJ1-2; TRBD1 matches at 8 bases. CDR3 length: 13 amino acids. The V and J ends lost 4 bases and 7 bases, in that order; junction bases with no gene match: 6. The germline V gene has CDR1 SGDLS and CDR2 YYNGEE. CDR3 nucleotides: TGTGCCAGCAGCCCGGACAGGGTAGGTGGCTACACCTTC. Protein: CASSPDRVGGYTF.

V gene TRBV28 combines with J gene TRBJ1-4; the D gene is possibly TRBD1 (6 bases). Germline CDR1 is MDHEN and CDR2 is SYDVKM. This CDR3 is built from 16 residues. V was pared by 6 bases and J by 7 bases, with 21 bases between. CDR3 nucleotides: TGTGCCAGCAGAATATCGCCCGGACAGTTGGGTGAAAAACTGTTTTTT. This translates into CASRISPGQLGEKLFF.

V is TRBV6-6 and J is TRBJ1-2; D is possibly TRBD1 (5 bases). The CDR3 is made up of 13 amino acids. V gave up 4 bases and J gave up 8 bases, with 14 bases separating them. Germline V lookup: CDR1 MNHNY, CDR2 SVGAGI (reference sequence). CDR3 amino acids: CASSSSGREGYTF. The CDR3 coding sequence is TGTGCCAGCAGTTCCTCAGGCAGGGAAGGCTACACCTTC.

The V and J genes are TRBV29-1 and TRBJ1-2; D is possibly TRBD1 (5 bases). CDR1 is SQVTM, CDR2 ANQGSEA, per germline. The CDR3 contains 14 residues. V lost 5 bases to trimming and J lost 1 base, with 14 bases between them. The CDR3, as DNA: TGCAGCGTTAAAGGGTCAGGGAATAACTATGGCTACACCTTC. Translated: CSVKGSGNNYGYTF.

V and J are TRBV18 and TRBJ2-1, with a weak D call TRBD1 (6 bases). CDR3 size: 14 residues. The V gene lost 3 bases and the J gene lost 8 bases, with 14 bases spanning the gap. Germline assignment: CDR1 KGHSH and CDR2 LQKENI. The CDR3 region is CASSPFAPGDEQFF. CDR3 DNA: TGTGCCAGCTCACCGTTCGCCCCAGGGGATGAGCAGTTCTTC.

The chain recombines TRBV19 with TRBJ1-5; no firm D call. Trimming left V 2 bases short and J 1 base short, with 18 bases between. The CDR3 contains 18 residues. Germline-derived CDR1 and CDR2 are LNHDA and SQIVND (reference sequence). This CDR3 reads CASSISADDYRSNQPQHF. The CDR3 nucleotides are TGTGCCAGTAGTATATCGGCAGATGATTATAGAAGCAATCAGCCCCAGCATTTT.